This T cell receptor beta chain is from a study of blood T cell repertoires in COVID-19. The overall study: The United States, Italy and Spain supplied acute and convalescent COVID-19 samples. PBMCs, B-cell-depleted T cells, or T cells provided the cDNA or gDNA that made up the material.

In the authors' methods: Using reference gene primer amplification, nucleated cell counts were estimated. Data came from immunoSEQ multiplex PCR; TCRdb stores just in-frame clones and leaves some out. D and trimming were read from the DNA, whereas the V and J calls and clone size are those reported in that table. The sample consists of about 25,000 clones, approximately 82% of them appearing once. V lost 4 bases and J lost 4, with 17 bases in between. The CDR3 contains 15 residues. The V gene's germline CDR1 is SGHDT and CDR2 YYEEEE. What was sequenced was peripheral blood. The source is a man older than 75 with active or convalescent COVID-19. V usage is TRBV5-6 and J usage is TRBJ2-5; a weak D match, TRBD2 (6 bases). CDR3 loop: CASSIILTSRETQYF. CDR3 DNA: TGTGCCAGCAGCATAATACTCACTAGCCGAGAGACCCAGTACTTC. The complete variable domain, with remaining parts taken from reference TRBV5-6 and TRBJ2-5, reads DAGVTQSPTHLIKTRGQQVTLRCSPKSGHDTVSWYQQALGQGPQFIFQYYEEEERQRGNFPDRFSGHQFPNYSSELNVNALLLGDSALYLCASSIILTSRETQYFGPGTRLLVL.